The clone carrying this T cell receptor beta chain occurred many times. Its antigen remains unidentified. Per the germline V gene, CDR1 is MDHEN and CDR2 is SYDVKM. Trimming shortened V by 0 bases and J by 6 bases, and 6 bases separated the two germline ends. The CDR3 extends over 14 amino acids. This sample was taken from a study of T-cell reconstitution after alpha-beta-depleted transplantation in children. Study observations and caveats: Surviving recipient T cells and thymic progenitors underlay high day-60 TCRbeta diversity in some patients. T cells produced anew were the main source of T-cell counts and diversity one year after transplant. There were reportedly several hundred expanded graft clones from which alpha-beta T cells came about two months after transplant.

A library of TCRbeta sequences, prepared with unique molecular identifiers, was generated. TCRdb recomputed calls from the PCR reads with MiXCR, one row per CDR3 protein. This sample carries about 110,000 distinct CDR3 sequences, around 6.4% of them seen once, and the ten largest clones take roughly 23%. Sample: PBMCs, mostly from graft donor cells, taken 360 days after TCRalphabeta/CD19-depleted stem cell transplant. This chain connects TRBV28 to TRBJ1-6; D not resolved. The source is a male patient aged 2-15 years who had a stem cell transplant for acute lymphoblastic leukemia, so the T cells may come from the graft donor. CDR3 in DNA: TGTGCCAGCAGTTTATGGGTTTTTAATTCACCCCTCCACTTT. Its protein product is CASSLWVFNSPLHF.